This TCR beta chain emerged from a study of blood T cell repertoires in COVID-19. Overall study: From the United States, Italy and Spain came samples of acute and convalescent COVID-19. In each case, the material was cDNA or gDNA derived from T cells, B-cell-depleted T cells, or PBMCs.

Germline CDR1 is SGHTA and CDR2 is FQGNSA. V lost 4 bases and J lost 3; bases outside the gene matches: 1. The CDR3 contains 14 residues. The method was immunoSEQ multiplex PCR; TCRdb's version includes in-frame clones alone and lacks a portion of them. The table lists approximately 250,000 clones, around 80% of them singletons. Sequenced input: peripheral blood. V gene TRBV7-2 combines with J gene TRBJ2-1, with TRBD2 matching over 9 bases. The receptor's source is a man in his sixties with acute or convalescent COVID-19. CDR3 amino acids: CASSSREGYNEQFF. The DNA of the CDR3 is TGTGCCAGCAGCTCGCGGGAGGGCTACAATGAGCAGTTCTTC.